There are many counts of the clone carrying this TCR beta chain. Its antigen remains unknown. These data originate in a study of read filtering for tumor transcriptome and immune sequencing. In the study overall: TCR-mapped reads were about 3.5 to 10.27 million with IR-seq versus about 75 to 1,400 with RNA-seq. Findings and limits, study-wide: Even smaller IR-seq throughput identified most shared clonotypes. Approximately 79% of IR-seq clonotypes had a single read, yet these held about 3.5% of reads.

CDR1 MGHRA and CDR2 YSYEKL come from the germline V gene. The CDR3 contains 17 residues. V was shortened by 1 base and J by 4 bases, with 19 bases between the two germline ends. This library used approximately 370 ng RNA and molecular barcoded adaptors spanning alpha/delta and beta/gamma chains. Each CDR3 protein gets one entry after TCRdb re-called the reads with MiXCR. The data contain around 33,000 distinct CDR3 sequences, around 18% of them singletons. This rearrangement joins TRBV4-1 to TRBJ1-1, with D tentatively TRBD1 (6 bases). What was sequenced was a population of CD138-negative cells sorted from bone marrow. This receptor was obtained from a donor aged 40 or over with multiple myeloma. The CDR3 DNA sequence: TGCGCCAGCAGCCAAGGCCTAGGGGGGGCAGTTGGCACTGAAGCTTTCTTT. The encoded protein is CASSQGLGGAVGTEAFF.